The next 31 T cell receptor beta chains were all read from a single sample in a study of blood T cells in healthy people across ages. Primed by a sample-barcoded 5' primer and a J-beta primer mix, a second PCR proceeded for 7 to 11 cycles. TCRdb re-called the 5' RACE reads with MiXCR, one entry per CDR3 protein. The table has around 1,700,000 distinct CDR3 sequences, 25% to 30% seen once. The sequenced sample was blood. The source is a woman in her 30s in good health.

In its sample, this clonotype was seen many times. J is TRBJ2-5 and V is TRBV27; D might be TRBD2 (6 bases). V was pared by 6 bases and J by 7 bases, with 15 bases between. The CDR3 has 13 residues. The V gene's germline CDR1 is MNHEY and CDR2 SMNVEV (reference sequence). The CDR3: CASSRDWGGTQYF. In DNA form, the CDR3 reads TGTGCCAGCAGCCGTGACTGGGGAGGGACCCAGTACTTC.

The chain uses TRBV12-3 or TRBV12-4 and TRBJ2-3; maybe TRBD2 (5 bases). This CDR3 has 16 amino acids. Trimming stripped 5 bases from V and 4 bases from J, with 19 bases between. In DNA, the CDR3 is TGTGCCAGCAGTACAGACCAGAGGGAGAGCGCAGATACGCAGTATTTT. Protein sequence: CASSTDQRESADTQYF.

In its sample, this clonotype was seen a few times. The V gene is TRBV20-1, the J gene TRBJ1-1, with 7 bases identical to TRBD1. With 4 bases clipped from V and 6 bases from J, the junction kept 5 bases outside the gene matches. This CDR3 is built from 12 residues. Germline V gives CDR1 DFQATT, CDR2 SNEGSKA (reference sequence). The CDR3 reads CSATRQGAEAFF. The CDR3 DNA sequence: TGCAGTGCTACCCGACAGGGAGCTGAAGCTTTCTTT.

This clonotype was recorded at least ten times. The chain uses TRBV7-2 and TRBJ2-1; 10 nucleotides line up with TRBD2. This CDR3 comprises 15 residues. The germline V gene encodes CDR1 SGHTA and CDR2 FQGNSA. Unmatched junction bases numbered 10, after V lost 5 bases and J lost 9 bases. The CDR3 region is CASSPSGRNGAEQFF. The CDR3 DNA reads as TGTGCCAGCAGCCCTAGCGGGAGAAATGGGGCTGAGCAGTTCTTC. Looking up the rest from reference TRBV7-2 and TRBJ2-1 gives the full variable domain: GAGVSQSPSNKVTEKGKDVELRCDPISGHTALYWYRQSLGQGLEFLIYFQGNSAPDKSGLPSDRFSAERTGGSVSTLTIQRTQQEDSAVYLCASSPSGRNGAEQFFGPGTRLTVL.

Here the CDR3 DNA reads TGTGCTAGTGGTTTTCTGGTGGGCGGGCCTGGGGATGAGCAGTTCTTC. This translates into CASGFLVGGPGDEQFF. This rearrangement joins TRBV12-5 to TRBJ2-1, with D tentatively TRBD2 (5 bases). Trimming pared 3 bases from V and 8 bases from J, leaving 20 bases between. Germline V CDR1 and CDR2: LGHNT, FRNRAP. The CDR3 sequence is 16 residues long. Drawing the rest from reference TRBV12-5 and TRBJ2-1, the complete variable domain is DARVTQTPRHKVTEMGQEVTMRCQPILGHNTVFWYRQTMMQGLELLAYFRNRAPLDDSGMPKDRFSAEMPDATLATLKIQPSEPRDSAVYFCASGFLVGGPGDEQFFGPGTRLTVL.

This clonotype was detected a few times. The V gene is TRBV20-1, the J gene TRBJ2-7, with D possibly being TRBD2 (5 bases). Trimming left V 3 bases short and J 3 bases short, with 12 bases between. The CDR3 has 13 amino acids. Germline V gene lookup returns CDR1 DFQATT and CDR2 SNEGSKA (reference sequence). CDR3 sequence (DNA): TGCAGTGCTAGTGAGGGATCGGGCTACGAGCAGTACTTC. Amino acid sequence: CSASEGSGYEQYF.

This clonotype occurred many times. The chain uses TRBV6-6 and TRBJ1-2; no reliable D call. The ends were cut back, 6 bases at V and 2 bases at J, with 13 bases in the middle. Germline V gene lookup returns CDR1 MNHNY and CDR2 SVGAGI (reference sequence). This CDR3 has 14 amino acids. The CDR3 bases are TGTGCCAGCAGGGGATGGACGGGGAACTATGGCTACACCTTC. Encoded protein: CASRGWTGNYGYTF.

V and J are TRBV5-1 and TRBJ1-6; perhaps TRBD1 as D (6 bases). In germline, CDR1 is SGHRS, CDR2 YFSETQ. V gave up 2 bases and J gave up 9 bases, with 18 bases separating them. There are 16 residues in the CDR3. CDR3 coding DNA: TGCGCCAGCAGCTTCGGAGCCACAGGGCAGGGTTCACCCCTCCACTTT. Its translation is CASSFGATGQGSPLHF.

V is TRBV30 and J is TRBJ2-3; D is undetermined. There are 12 residues in the CDR3. V was pared by 5 bases and J by 7 bases, with 13 bases between. CDR1 and CDR2 from the germline V gene are GTSNPN and SVGIG (reference sequence). The CDR3, as DNA: TGTGCCTGGCAACCGAGCCTGAATACGCAGTATTTT. Translation: CAWQPSLNTQYF.

A few counts support this clonotype. The chain has TRBV2 and TRBJ2-3, with D possibly matching TRBD2 (6 bases). CDR1 and CDR2 (germline): SNHLY, FYNNEI. The length of the CDR3 is 15 residues. Trimming shortened V by 7 bases and J by 4 bases, and 18 bases separated the two germline ends. CDR3 region: CASNSGPSPADTQYF. The CDR3 DNA follows: TGTGCCAGCAACAGCGGGCCATCGCCAGCAGATACGCAGTATTTT.

There are a few counts of this clonotype. A junction end diverges from the germline sequence, so it may reflect a read error. This rearrangement joins TRBV15 to TRBJ2-5, with D unclear. Germline V gene sequence: CDR1 LNHNV, CDR2 YYDKDF (reference sequence). The CDR3 covers 19 residues. The CDR3 protein is CATSRDRPRPTRLRETRYF. Written as DNA, the CDR3 is TGTGCCACCAGCAGAGATAGGCCCCGCCCCACCAGGCTCCGAGAGACCCGGTACTTC.

This clonotype was seen a handful of times. The CDR3 here is CSARRPADQGAQYF. As DNA, the CDR3 is TGCAGTGCTAGGAGGCCGGCGGACCAAGGGGCCCAGTACTTC. V is TRBV20-1 and J is TRBJ2-5; D might be TRBD1 (5 bases). The V gene's germline CDR1 is DFQATT and CDR2 SNEGSKA (reference sequence). CDR3 length: 14 residues. The germline V and J ends were trimmed by 3 bases and 9 bases, with 20 bases remaining between them.

The chain carries TRBV6-1 and TRBJ1-1; D may be TRBD1 (5 bases). This CDR3 region has 14 residues. Germline lookup yields CDR1 MNHNS and CDR2 SASEGT. Trimming shortened V by 5 bases and J by 6 bases, and 16 bases separated the two germline ends. For the CDR3, the DNA is TGTGCCAGCAGTCTATATGGACACTCGTCTGAAGCTTTCTTT. Translating it yields CASSLYGHSSEAFF.

This clonotype was observed a handful of times. The gene calls are TRBV20-1 and TRBJ2-7; D is undetermined. Germline lookup yields CDR1 DFQATT and CDR2 SNEGSKA (reference sequence). The CDR3 covers 13 residues. V lost 1 base, J lost 3 bases, and 10 bases lay in between. Written as DNA, the CDR3 is TGCAGTGCTAGAGCTGCACACTTCTACGAGCAGTACTTC. Its protein product is CSARAAHFYEQYF.

The chain couples TRBV13 to TRBJ1-5; D uncertain. Looked up from germline, CDR1 is PRHDT and CDR2 is FYEKMQ (reference sequence). V was trimmed by 5 bases and J by 7 bases, leaving 9 bases between them. The CDR3 spans 12 residues. CDR3 in amino acids: CASSRWRQPQHF. Written as DNA, the CDR3 is TGTGCCAGCAGCAGATGGAGGCAGCCCCAGCATTTT.

In regard to this clonotype: An end of the junction does not agree with germline; a read error may underlie this. The CDR3 DNA follows: TGTGCCAGCACCTTTAGCGGGATTCGAGAGGCCCAGTACTTC. It specifies CASTFSGIREAQYF. V is TRBV12-3 or TRBV12-4 and J is TRBJ2-5, with TRBD2 matching over 8 bases. The CDR3 consists of 14 residues.

The chain employs TRBV7-9 and TRBJ1-1; no definite D call. Between the trimmed V and J ends, which lost 8 bases and 0 bases, there was a span of 10 bases. Germline CDR1 reads SEHNR; CDR2 reads FQNEAQ (reference sequence). The CDR3 is 13 residues long. This chain's CDR3 is CASASRVNTEAFF. CDR3 sequence (DNA): TGTGCCAGCGCCTCCCGGGTGAACACTGAAGCTTTCTTT.

The V and J genes are TRBV2 and TRBJ1-2, with D possibly TRBD1 on 5 matching bases. The CDR3 is 11 amino acids. Trimming removed 6 bases from V and 6 bases from J, with 8 bases in between. Germline V gene sequence: CDR1 SNHLY, CDR2 FYNNEI. The CDR3 sequence: CASRRDHGYTF. The CDR3 bases are TGTGCCAGCAGGCGGGACCATGGCTACACCTTC.

The V and J genes are TRBV12-3 or TRBV12-4 and TRBJ2-2, with D unresolved. The CDR3 covers 13 residues. Trimming removed 5 bases at V and 3 bases at J, with 7 bases between. This chain's CDR3 is CASSNPDTGELFF. CDR3 nucleotide sequence: TGTGCCAGCAGTAACCCGGACACCGGGGAGCTGTTTTTT.

Remarks on this clonotype: The junction shows a germline mismatch at one end, possibly a read error. The chain links TRBV12-5 to TRBJ2-7, with D possibly TRBD1 on 5 matching bases. The CDR3 contains 12 residues. The germline V gene has CDR1 LGHNT and CDR2 FRNRAP. The CDR3 loop reads CAIGLVERTQYF. CDR3 DNA: TGTGCTATTGGTTTGGTCGAACGGACACAGTACTTC.

This clonotype was seen at least ten times. This chain joins TRBV10-3 and TRBJ2-7; the match to TRBD2 covers 8 bases. Trimming removed 2 bases from V and 2 bases from J; junction bases left unmatched: 5. The CDR3 sequence is 15 residues long. Germline V gene lookup returns CDR1 ENHRY and CDR2 SYGVKD. The CDR3 nucleotides read TGTGCCATCAGTGAGGGGGGAGCGGGAGCCTACGAGCAGTACTTC. Protein sequence: CAISEGGAGAYEQYF.

The rearrangement joins TRBV6-2 or TRBV6-3 to TRBJ2-3; 8 bases map to TRBD2. This CDR3 contains 13 residues. The ends lost 7 bases at V and 10 bases at J; junction bases unmatched: 10. The germline CDR1 and CDR2 sequences are MNHEY and SVGEGT. Here the CDR3 reads CASIGSGGPPQYF. The CDR3 DNA is TGTGCCAGCATCGGAAGCGGGGGCCCCCCGCAGTATTTT.

V and J are TRBV20-1 and TRBJ1-5; TRBD1 matches at 9 bases. This CDR3 has 13 residues. The germline CDR1 and CDR2 sequences are DFQATT and SNEGSKA (reference sequence). CDR3 in amino acids: CGTGQGGNQPQHF. For the CDR3, the DNA is TGCGGAACGGGACAGGGTGGCAATCAGCCCCAGCATTTT.

The table lists this clonotype with a few counts. The J gene is TRBJ2-4, the V gene TRBV5-1, with no clear D. V gave up 7 bases and J gave up 2 bases, with 16 bases separating them. This CDR3 contains 15 residues. Germline CDR1 reads SGHRS; CDR2 reads YFSETQ. CDR3 in DNA: TGCGCCAGCCCAGCAGAGACCGCGACCAAAAACATTCAGTACTTC. This codes for CASPAETATKNIQYF.

On this clonotype: At one end, the junction sequence differs from germline, possibly due to a read error. V usage is TRBV5-1 and J usage is TRBJ2-1; the match to TRBD2 covers 10 bases. The CDR3 sequence is 15 residues long. The germline gives CDR1 SGHRS, CDR2 YFSETQ. The DNA of the CDR3 is TGCGCCAGCAGCTTAACGAGCGGGAGGGAAAATGGGCAGTTCTTC. Its translation: CASSLTSGRENGQFF.

The genes are TRBV12-3 or TRBV12-4 and TRBJ1-1; D perhaps matches TRBD1 (5 bases). V lost 6 bases and J 10 bases, leaving 15 bases between the germline ends. The CDR3 extends over 12 amino acids. The CDR3 loop reads CASSRDSRSAFF. CDR3 nucleotides: TGTGCCAGCAGCCGCGACAGTCGGTCAGCTTTCTTT.

The gene calls are TRBV20-1 and TRBJ1-2, with D perhaps matching TRBD1 (6 bases). The CDR3 has 12 residues. Germline values: CDR1 DFQATT, CDR2 SNEGSKA (reference sequence). Trimming stripped 2 bases from V and 4 bases from J, with 8 bases between. CDR3 DNA sequence: TGCAGTGCTAGACGGGGGGCCTATGGCTACACCTTC. This sequence encodes CSARRGAYGYTF.

The chain is built from TRBV14 and TRBJ1-5; D possibly corresponds to TRBD1 (5 bases). Looked up from germline, CDR1 is SGHDN and CDR2 is FVKESK. The CDR3 has 14 residues. V was cut by 3 bases and J by 7 bases, with 13 bases left in between. The CDR3 sequence: CASSHGGIGQPQHF. CDR3 coding DNA: TGTGCCAGCAGCCACGGGGGGATCGGGCAGCCCCAGCATTTT. Filled out from reference TRBV14 and TRBJ1-5, the complete variable domain reads EAGVTQFPSHSVIEKGQTVTLRCDPISGHDNLYWYRRVMGKEIKFLLHFVKESKQDESGMPNNRFLAERTGGTYSTLKVQPAELEDSGVYFCASSHGGIGQPQHFGDGTRLSIL.

The V gene is TRBV9, the J gene TRBJ2-3; 8 bases line up with TRBD2. The CDR3 extends over 17 amino acids. The germline CDR1 and CDR2 sequences are SGDLS and YYNGEE. The V gene end was trimmed by 2 bases and the J gene end by 6 bases; junction bases not matched to a gene: 14. The CDR3 spells CASSVLSGGRTSDTQYF. In DNA form, the CDR3 reads TGTGCCAGCAGCGTCCTCAGCGGGGGCCGAACTTCTGATACGCAGTATTTT.

V is TRBV27 and J is TRBJ1-1; D may be TRBD1 (6 bases). CDR1 is MNHEY, CDR2 SMNVEV, per germline (reference sequence). Trimming shortened V by 5 bases and J by 1 base, and 17 bases separated the two germline ends. CDR3 length equals 16 residues. Written as DNA, the CDR3 is TGTGCCAGCAGTCCCCAGGGGCAGCCACGGAACACTGAAGCTTTCTTT. Protein sequence: CASSPQGQPRNTEAFF.

The J gene is TRBJ2-4, the V gene TRBV12-3 or TRBV12-4; 7 bases map to TRBD1. Trimming removed 1 base from V and 15 bases from J; junction bases left unmatched: 6. The CDR3 sequence is 12 residues long. For the CDR3, the DNA is TGTGCCAGCAGTTTAGTTGGGCGACAGGGGTACTTC. It specifies CASSLVGRQGYF.